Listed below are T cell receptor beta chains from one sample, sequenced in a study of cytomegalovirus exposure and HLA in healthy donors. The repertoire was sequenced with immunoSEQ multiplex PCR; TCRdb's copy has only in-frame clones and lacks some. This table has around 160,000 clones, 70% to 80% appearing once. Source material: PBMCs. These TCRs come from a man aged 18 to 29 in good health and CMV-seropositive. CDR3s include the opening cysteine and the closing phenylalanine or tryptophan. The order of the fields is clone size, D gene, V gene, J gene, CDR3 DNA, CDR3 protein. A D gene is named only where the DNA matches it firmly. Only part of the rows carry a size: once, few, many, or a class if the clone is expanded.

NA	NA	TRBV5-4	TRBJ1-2	TGTGCCAGCACCCAAGCCGATCTTCGAGCTAACTATGGCTACACCTTC	CASTQADLRANYGYTF
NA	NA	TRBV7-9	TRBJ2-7	TGTGCCAGCAGCCCCACTCAGGGTAGCTACGAGCAGTACTTC	CASSPTQGSYEQYF
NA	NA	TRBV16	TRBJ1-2	TGTGCCAGCAGCCAGGTGACAGTTGCTAACTATGGCTACACCTTC	CASSQVTVANYGYTF
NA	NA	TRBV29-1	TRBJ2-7	TGCAGCGTTGACCCCCCGAGAGCGGGCCCCTCCTACGAGCAGTACTTC	CSVDPPRAGPSYEQYF
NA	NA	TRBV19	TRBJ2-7	TGTGCCAGTAGTATTCTTGACAGCCCCTACGAGCAGTACTTC	CASSILDSPYEQYF
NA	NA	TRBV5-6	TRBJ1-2	TGTGCCAGCAGCTTGTCCCGGGGACTGTATGGCTACACCTTC	CASSLSRGLYGYTF
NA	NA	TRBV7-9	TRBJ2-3	TGTGCCAGCAGCTTTGGACTAGTGGGGGGGCTTACAGATACGCAGTATTTT	CASSFGLVGGLTDTQYF
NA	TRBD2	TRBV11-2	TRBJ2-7	TGTGCCAGCAGCTTAATAGCGGGAGGGTACTACGAGCAGTACTTC	CASSLIAGGYYEQYF
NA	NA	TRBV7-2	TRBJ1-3	TGTGCCAGCAGCCAGGGGCTGAACTCTGGAAACACCATATATTTT	CASSQGLNSGNTIYF
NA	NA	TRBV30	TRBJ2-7	TGTGCCTGGAGTGTAGGAGGCAGCTCCTACGAGCAGTACTTC	CAWSVGGSSYEQYF
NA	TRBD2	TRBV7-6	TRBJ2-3	TGTGCCAGCAGCCCAGCCGGGGGGTCAGATACGCAGTATTTT	CASSPAGGSDTQYF
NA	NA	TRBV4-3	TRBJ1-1	TGCGCCAGCAGCCCCCGGCGGGGATTGAACACTGAAGCTTTCTTT	CASSPRRGLNTEAFF
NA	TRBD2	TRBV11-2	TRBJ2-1	TGTGCCAGCAGCCCCCGGCTAGCGGGAGATTACAATGAGCAGTTCTTC	CASSPRLAGDYNEQFF
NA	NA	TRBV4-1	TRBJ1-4	TGCGCCAGCAGCCAAGTAACTACTAATGAAAAACTGTTTTTT	CASSQVTTNEKLFF
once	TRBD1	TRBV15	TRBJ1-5	TGTGCCACCAGCAGAGAACAGGGGGCGAGGAATCAGCCCCAGCATTTT	CATSREQGARNQPQHF
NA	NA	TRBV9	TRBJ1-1	TGTGCCAGCAGCGTAGTCGACAGGAACACTGAAGCTTTCTTT	CASSVVDRNTEAFF
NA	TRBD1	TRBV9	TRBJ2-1	TGTGCCAGCAGCCCATCCTCAGGGGGTTTTAATGAGCAGTTCTTC	CASSPSSGGFNEQFF
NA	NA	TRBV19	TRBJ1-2	TGTGCCAGTAGTACTTCCGGGACAAGATACTATGGCTACACCTTC	CASSTSGTRYYGYTF
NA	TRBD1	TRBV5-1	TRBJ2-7	TGCGCCAGCAGCGAGACAGGGGCCTCCTACGAGCAGTACTTC	CASSETGASYEQYF
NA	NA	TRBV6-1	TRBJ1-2	TGTGCCAGCAGTGGAGGGGGAGCTGGCTACACCTTC	CASSGGGAGYTF
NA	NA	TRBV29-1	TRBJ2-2	TGCAGCGTTGCTGGAGCGAAGAACACCGGGGAGCTGTTTTTT	CSVAGAKNTGELFF
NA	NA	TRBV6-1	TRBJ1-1	TGTGCCAGCAGTGATCGTCCAGGGGCATACACTGAAGCTTTCTTT	CASSDRPGAYTEAFF
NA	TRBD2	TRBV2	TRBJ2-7	TGTGCCAGCAGCCAACTCGGGGGGGCCTACGAGCAGTACTTC	CASSQLGGAYEQYF
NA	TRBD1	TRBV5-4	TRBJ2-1	TGTGCCAGCAGCTGGGGGACAGGGGGCTACAATGAGCAGTTCTTC	CASSWGTGGYNEQFF
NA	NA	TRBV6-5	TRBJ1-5	TGTGCCAGCAGTTACAAGGGAGGTGAACAGCCCCAGCATTTT	CASSYKGGEQPQHF
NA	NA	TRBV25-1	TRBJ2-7	TGTGCCAGCAGTGAATCGGGGGGCAGCCTTGGCCACGAGCAGTACTTC	CASSESGGSLGHEQYF
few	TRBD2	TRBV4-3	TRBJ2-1	TGCGCCAGCAGCCGTAGCGGGAACTCCTACAATGAGCAGTTCTTC	CASSRSGNSYNEQFF
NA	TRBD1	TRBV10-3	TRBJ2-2	TGTGCCATCTCGTTAGTAGGGGGCGACACCGGGGAGCTGTTTTTT	CAISLVGGDTGELFF
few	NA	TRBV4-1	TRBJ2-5	TGCGCCAGCAGCCAAGATTTGTGGCAGGGAGAGACCCAGTACTTC	CASSQDLWQGETQYF
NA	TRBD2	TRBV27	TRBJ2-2	TGTGCCAGCAGTTTGGGATCTGGCGGGAGTACCGGGGAGCTGTTTTTT	CASSLGSGGSTGELFF
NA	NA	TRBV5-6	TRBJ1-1	TGTGCCAGCAGCTTAGTGGGACACCTCAGCACTGAAGCTTTCTTT	CASSLVGHLSTEAFF
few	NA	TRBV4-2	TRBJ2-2	TGTGCCAGCAGCCGCGAGGGGGGGCCGCCCGGGGAGCTGTTTTTT	CASSREGGPPGELFF
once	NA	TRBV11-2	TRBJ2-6	TGTGCCAGCAGCAAACAAGCAGGGGCTGGGGCCAACGTCCTGACTTTC	CASSKQAGAGANVLTF
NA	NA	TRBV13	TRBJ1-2	TGTGCCAGCAGCCAACAGGGTCTTGGATATGGCTACACCTTC	CASSQQGLGYGYTF
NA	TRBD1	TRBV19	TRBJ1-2	TGTGCCAGTAGTGGATGGGACAGCGGGTACGATGGCTACACCTTC	CASSGWDSGYDGYTF
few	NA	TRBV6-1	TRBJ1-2	TGTGCCAGCAGGCAGGACCAGGGGAACTATGGCTACACCTTC	CASRQDQGNYGYTF
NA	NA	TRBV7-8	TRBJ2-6	TGTGCCAGCAGCTTAGCGGGAGCCGGGTCTGGGGCCAACGTCCTGACTTTC	CASSLAGAGSGANVLTF
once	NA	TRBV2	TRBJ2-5	TGTGCCAGCAGTGTCGAGATCCAAGAGACCCAGTACTTC	CASSVEIQETQYF
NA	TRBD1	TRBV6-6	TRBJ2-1	TGTGCCAGCAGTTACTCGATGGGACAGGGGAGCAATGAGCAGTTCTTC	CASSYSMGQGSNEQFF
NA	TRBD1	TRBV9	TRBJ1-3	TGTGCCAGCAGCGTAGACCCCTGGACAGGGGAAGGAAACACCATATATTTT	CASSVDPWTGEGNTIYF